These 9 T cell receptor beta chains were sequenced from one sample in a study of blood T cells in healthy people across ages. A second PCR of 7 to 11 cycles used a sample-barcoded 5' primer and a J-beta primer mix. TCRdb re-analysed the 5' RACE reads in MiXCR, keeping a single row per CDR3 protein. The top ten clones hold approximately 23% of a sample with about 580,000 distinct CDR3 sequences, roughly 43% of them seen once. The sample comprised blood. These receptors were taken from a man older than 75 in good health.

The chain is built from TRBV3-1 and TRBJ1-4, with 8 bases fitting TRBD1. The CDR3 extends over 16 amino acids. The ends lost 4 bases at V and 5 bases at J; junction bases unmatched: 9. CDR1 is LGHDT and CDR2 is YNNKEL in the germline V gene (reference sequence). The CDR3 region is CASSPKGTGLNEKLFF. In nucleotides, the CDR3 is TGTGCCAGCAGCCCAAAAGGGACAGGACTAAATGAAAAACTGTTTTTT. The variable domain in full, with the rest retrieved from reference TRBV3-1 and TRBJ1-4, is DTAVSQTPKYLVTQMGNDKSIKCEQNLGHDTMYWYKQDSKKFLKIMFSYNNKELIINETVPNRFSPKSPDKAHLNLHINSLELGDSAVYFCASSPKGTGLNEKLFFGSGTQLSVL.

The J gene is TRBJ2-7, the V gene TRBV10-3, with D possibly matching TRBD1 (6 bases). Germline loops: CDR1 ENHRY, CDR2 SYGVKD. This CDR3 contains 14 residues. V lost 6 bases and J 3 bases, leaving 15 bases between the germline ends. The CDR3, as DNA: TGTGCCATCAGCCAGGCCCGGGACAACTACGAGCAGTACTTC. Amino acid sequence: CAISQARDNYEQYF.

Only a few counts were recorded for this clonotype. The rearrangement uses TRBV7-2 and TRBJ1-2; TRBD1 matches 9 bases. The trim removed 5 bases at V and 3 bases at J, leaving 4 bases unmatched. Germline CDR1 and CDR2: SGHTA and FQGNSA. The CDR3 has 14 amino acids. CDR3 loop: CASSPDRGDYGYTF. CDR3 DNA sequence: TGTGCCAGCAGCCCGGACAGGGGAGACTATGGCTACACCTTC. Complete variable domain (other parts from reference TRBV7-2 and TRBJ1-2): GAGVSQSPSNKVTEKGKDVELRCDPISGHTALYWYRQSLGQGLEFLIYFQGNSAPDKSGLPSDRFSAERTGGSVSTLTIQRTQQEDSAVYLCASSPDRGDYGYTFGSGTRLTVV.

The chain joins TRBV3-1 to TRBJ2-2; no reliable D call. The length of the CDR3 is 15 residues. Trimming removed 1 base at V and 4 bases at J, with 10 bases between. Germline CDR1 is LGHDT and CDR2 is YNNKEL (reference sequence). The CDR3 loop reads CASSQVPMVTGELFF. In DNA form, the CDR3 reads TGTGCCAGCAGCCAAGTCCCCATGGTCACCGGGGAGCTGTTTTTT. Combining the CDR3 with reference TRBV3-1 and TRBJ2-2 gives the whole variable domain DTAVSQTPKYLVTQMGNDKSIKCEQNLGHDTMYWYKQDSKKFLKIMFSYNNKELIINETVPNRFSPKSPDKAHLNLHINSLELGDSAVYFCASSQVPMVTGELFFGEGSRLTVL.

The gene calls are TRBV7-2 and TRBJ2-3; D unresolved. The CDR3 is 16 residues long. Germline CDR1 reads SGHTA; CDR2 reads FQGNSA. The V and J ends lost 1 base and 2 bases respectively, with 13 bases between them. The CDR3 nucleotides are TGTGCCAGCAGCTTAGTAGGCGAATTAACCACAGATACGCAGTATTTT. It encodes CASSLVGELTTDTQYF.

A few counts support this clonotype. The chain combines TRBV7-2 with TRBJ2-3; TRBD1 aligns across 11 bases. The germline gives CDR1 SGHTA, CDR2 FQGNSA. The trim removed 4 bases at V and 3 bases at J, leaving 3 bases unmatched. This CDR3 has 15 amino acids. CDR3 region: CASSWTGGSTDTQYF. CDR3 bases: TGTGCCAGCAGCTGGACAGGGGGCTCAACAGATACGCAGTATTTT.

The chain employs TRBV7-2 and TRBJ2-1; D unclear. Germline loops: CDR1 SGHTA, CDR2 FQGNSA. V was pared by 1 base and J by 1 base, with 11 bases between. The CDR3 runs 16 residues. For the CDR3, the DNA is TGTGCCAGCAGCTTAGGGTTTAGTCCTTCCTACAATGAGCAGTTCTTC. This encodes CASSLGFSPSYNEQFF. Looking up the rest from reference TRBV7-2 and TRBJ2-1 gives the full variable domain: GAGVSQSPSNKVTEKGKDVELRCDPISGHTALYWYRQSLGQGLEFLIYFQGNSAPDKSGLPSDRFSAERTGGSVSTLTIQRTQQEDSAVYLCASSLGFSPSYNEQFFGPGTRLTVL.

The CDR3: CSAPTLTVIYEQYF. CDR3 in DNA: TGCAGTGCTCCGACGCTTACTGTCATCTACGAGCAGTACTTC. The genes are TRBV20-1 and TRBJ2-7; D not resolved. The CDR3 contains 14 residues. V dropped 5 bases and J dropped 3 bases, with 17 bases sitting between them. Germline V CDR1 and CDR2: DFQATT, SNEGSKA (reference sequence).

The chain links TRBV7-2 to TRBJ2-7; TRBD1 is a possible D gene (6 bases). Germline V gene data show CDR1 as SGHTA and CDR2 as FQGNSA. V gave up 8 bases and J gave up 1 base, with 15 bases separating them. The CDR3 has 14 residues. The CDR3 here is CASGSTGSSYEQYF. DNA of the CDR3: TGTGCCAGCGGCTCGACAGGTAGTTCCTACGAGCAGTACTTC.